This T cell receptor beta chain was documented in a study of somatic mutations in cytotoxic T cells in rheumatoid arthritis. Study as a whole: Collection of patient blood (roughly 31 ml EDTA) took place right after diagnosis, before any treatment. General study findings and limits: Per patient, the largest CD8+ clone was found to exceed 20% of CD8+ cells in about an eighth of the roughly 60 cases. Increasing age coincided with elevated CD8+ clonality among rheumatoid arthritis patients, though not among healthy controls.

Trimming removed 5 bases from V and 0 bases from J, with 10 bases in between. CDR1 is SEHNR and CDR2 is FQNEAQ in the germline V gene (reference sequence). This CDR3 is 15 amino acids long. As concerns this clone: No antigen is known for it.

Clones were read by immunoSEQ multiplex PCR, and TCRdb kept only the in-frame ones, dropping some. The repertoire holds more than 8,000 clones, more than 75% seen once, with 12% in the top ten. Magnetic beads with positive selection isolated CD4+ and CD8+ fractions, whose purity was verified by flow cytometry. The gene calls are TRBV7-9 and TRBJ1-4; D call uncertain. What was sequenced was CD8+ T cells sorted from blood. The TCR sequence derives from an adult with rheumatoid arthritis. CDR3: CASSRVFATNEKLFF. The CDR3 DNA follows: TGTGCCAGCAGCCGAGTATTTGCAACTAATGAAAAACTGTTTTTT.